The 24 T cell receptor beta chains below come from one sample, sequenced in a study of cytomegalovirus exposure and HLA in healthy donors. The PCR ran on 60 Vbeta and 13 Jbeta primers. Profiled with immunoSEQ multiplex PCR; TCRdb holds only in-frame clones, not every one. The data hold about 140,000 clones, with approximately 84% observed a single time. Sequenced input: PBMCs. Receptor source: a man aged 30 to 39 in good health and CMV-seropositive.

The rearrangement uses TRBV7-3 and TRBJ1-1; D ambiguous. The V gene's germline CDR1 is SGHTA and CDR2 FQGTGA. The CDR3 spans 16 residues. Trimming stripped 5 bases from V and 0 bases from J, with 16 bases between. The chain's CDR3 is CASSPREGALNTEAFF. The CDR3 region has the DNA TGTGCCAGCAGCCCTCGAGAGGGAGCGTTGAACACTGAAGCTTTCTTT.

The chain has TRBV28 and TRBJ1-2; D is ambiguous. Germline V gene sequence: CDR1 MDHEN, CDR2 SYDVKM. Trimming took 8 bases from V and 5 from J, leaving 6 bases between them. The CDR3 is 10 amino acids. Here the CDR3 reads CASENYGYTF. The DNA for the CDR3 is TGTGCCAGCGAGAATTATGGCTACACCTTC.

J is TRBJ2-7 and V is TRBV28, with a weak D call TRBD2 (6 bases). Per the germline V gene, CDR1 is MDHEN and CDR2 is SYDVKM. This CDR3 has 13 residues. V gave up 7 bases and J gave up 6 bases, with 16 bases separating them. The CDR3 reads CASTRAGRSEQYF. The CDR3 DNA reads TGTGCCAGCACCCGGGCAGGGAGGTCCGAGCAGTACTTC.

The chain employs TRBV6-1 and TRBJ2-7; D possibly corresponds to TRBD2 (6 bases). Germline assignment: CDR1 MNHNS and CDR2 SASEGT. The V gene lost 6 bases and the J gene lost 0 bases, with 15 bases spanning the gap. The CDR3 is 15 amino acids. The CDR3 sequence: CASRGAEGLSYEQYF. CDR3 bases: TGTGCCAGCAGAGGGGCGGAGGGCCTCTCCTACGAGCAGTACTTC.

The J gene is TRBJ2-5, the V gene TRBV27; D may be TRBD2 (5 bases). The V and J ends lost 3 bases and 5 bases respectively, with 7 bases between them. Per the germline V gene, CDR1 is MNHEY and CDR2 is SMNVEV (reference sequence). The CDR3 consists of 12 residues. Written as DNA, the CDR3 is TGTGCCAGCAGTTTCGGGATCGAGACCCAGTACTTC. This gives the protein CASSFGIETQYF.

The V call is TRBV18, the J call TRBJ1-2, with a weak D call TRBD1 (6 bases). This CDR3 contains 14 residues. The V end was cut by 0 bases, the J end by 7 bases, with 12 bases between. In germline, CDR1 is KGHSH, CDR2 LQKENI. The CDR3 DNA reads TGTGCCAGCTCACCACCGGCAGGGGCTGGTGGCTACACCTTC. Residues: CASSPPAGAGGYTF. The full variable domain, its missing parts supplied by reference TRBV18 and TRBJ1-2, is NAGVMQNPRHLVRRRGQEARLRCSPMKGHSHVYWYRQLPEEGLKFMVYLQKENIIDESGMPKERFSAEFPKEGPSILRIQQVVRGDSAAYFCASSPPAGAGGYTFGSGTRLTVV.

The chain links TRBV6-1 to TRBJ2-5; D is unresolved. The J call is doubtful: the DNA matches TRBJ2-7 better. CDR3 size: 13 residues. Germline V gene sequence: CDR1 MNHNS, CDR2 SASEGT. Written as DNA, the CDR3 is TGTGCCAGCAGTGAAGATAGCCACTACGAGCAGTACTTC. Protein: CASSEDSHYEQYF.

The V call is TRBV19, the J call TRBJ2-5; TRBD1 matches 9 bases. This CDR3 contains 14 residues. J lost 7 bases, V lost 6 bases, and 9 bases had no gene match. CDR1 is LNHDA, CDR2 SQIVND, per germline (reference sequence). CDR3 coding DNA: TGTGCCAGTAGCCCTACGACAGGGGGGAGGACCCAGTACTTC. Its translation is CASSPTTGGRTQYF.

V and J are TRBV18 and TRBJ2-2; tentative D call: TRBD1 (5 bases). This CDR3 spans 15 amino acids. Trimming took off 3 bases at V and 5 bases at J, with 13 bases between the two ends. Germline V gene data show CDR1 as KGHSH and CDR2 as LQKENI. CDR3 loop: CASSPDIASTGELFF. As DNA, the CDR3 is TGTGCCAGCTCACCGGACATCGCTTCGACCGGGGAGCTGTTTTTT.

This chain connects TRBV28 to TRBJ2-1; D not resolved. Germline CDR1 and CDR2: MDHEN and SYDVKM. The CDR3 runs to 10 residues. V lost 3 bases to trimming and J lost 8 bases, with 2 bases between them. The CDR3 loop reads CASSFDEQFF. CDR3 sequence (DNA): TGTGCCAGCAGTTTCGATGAGCAGTTCTTC.

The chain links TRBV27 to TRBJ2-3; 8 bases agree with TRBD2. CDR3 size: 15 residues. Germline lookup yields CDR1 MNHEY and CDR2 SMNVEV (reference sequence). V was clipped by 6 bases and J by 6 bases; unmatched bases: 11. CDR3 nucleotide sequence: TGTGCCAGCAGACCCATAACTAGCGGCGCGGATACGCAGTATTTT. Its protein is CASRPITSGADTQYF.

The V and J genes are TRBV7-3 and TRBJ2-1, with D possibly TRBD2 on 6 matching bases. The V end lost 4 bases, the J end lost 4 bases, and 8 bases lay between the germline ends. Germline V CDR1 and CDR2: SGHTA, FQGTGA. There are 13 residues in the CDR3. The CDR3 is CASSWDLYNEQFF. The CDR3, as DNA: TGTGCCAGCAGCTGGGACTTATACAATGAGCAGTTCTTC. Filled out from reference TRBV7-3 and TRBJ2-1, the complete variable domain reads GAGVSQTPSNKVTEKGKYVELRCDPISGHTALYWYRQSLGQGPEFLIYFQGTGAADDSGLPNDRFFAVRPEGSVSTLKIQRTERGDSAVYLCASSWDLYNEQFFGPGTRLTVL.

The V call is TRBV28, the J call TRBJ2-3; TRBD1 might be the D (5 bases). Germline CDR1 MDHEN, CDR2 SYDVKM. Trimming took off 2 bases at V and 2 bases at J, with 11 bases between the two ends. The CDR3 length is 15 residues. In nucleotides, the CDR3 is TGTGCCAGCAGTTTAGGGGCTAAGACCACAGATACGCAGTATTTT. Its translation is CASSLGAKTTDTQYF.

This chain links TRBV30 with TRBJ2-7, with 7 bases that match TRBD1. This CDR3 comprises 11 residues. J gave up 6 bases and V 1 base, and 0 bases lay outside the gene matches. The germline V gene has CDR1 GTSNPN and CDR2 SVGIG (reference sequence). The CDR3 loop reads CAWSEGAEQYF. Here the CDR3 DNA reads TGTGCCTGGAGTGAGGGGGCCGAGCAGTACTTC.

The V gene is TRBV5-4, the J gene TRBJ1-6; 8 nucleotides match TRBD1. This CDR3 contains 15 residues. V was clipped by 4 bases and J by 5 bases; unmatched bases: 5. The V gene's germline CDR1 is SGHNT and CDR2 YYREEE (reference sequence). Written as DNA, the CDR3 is TGTGCCAGCAGCCCAACGACAGGGGATAATTCACCCCTCCACTTT. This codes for CASSPTTGDNSPLHF.

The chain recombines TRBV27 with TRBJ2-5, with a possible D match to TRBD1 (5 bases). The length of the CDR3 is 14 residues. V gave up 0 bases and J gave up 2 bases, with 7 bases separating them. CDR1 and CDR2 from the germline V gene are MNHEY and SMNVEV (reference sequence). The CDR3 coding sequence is TGTGCCAGCAGTTTATCGAGGACACAAGAGACCCAGTACTTC. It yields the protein CASSLSRTQETQYF.

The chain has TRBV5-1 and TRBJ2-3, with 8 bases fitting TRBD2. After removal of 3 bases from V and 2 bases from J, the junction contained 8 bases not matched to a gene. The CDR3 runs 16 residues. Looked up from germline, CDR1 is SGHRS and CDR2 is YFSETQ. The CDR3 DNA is TGCGCCAGCAGCTCGCAGCGGGAGAGATTCACAGATACGCAGTATTTT. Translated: CASSSQRERFTDTQYF.

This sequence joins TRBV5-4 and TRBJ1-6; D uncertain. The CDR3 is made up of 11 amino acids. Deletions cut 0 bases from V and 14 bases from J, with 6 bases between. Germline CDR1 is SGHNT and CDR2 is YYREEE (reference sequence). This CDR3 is CASSLGAALHF. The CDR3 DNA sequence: TGTGCCAGCAGCTTGGGTGCGGCCCTCCACTTT.

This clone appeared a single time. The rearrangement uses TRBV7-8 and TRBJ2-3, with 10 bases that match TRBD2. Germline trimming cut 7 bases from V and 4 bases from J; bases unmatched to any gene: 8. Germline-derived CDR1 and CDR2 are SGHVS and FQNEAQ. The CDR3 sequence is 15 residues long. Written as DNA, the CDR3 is TGTGCCAGCACCCAACAGCGGGGGGGCGCAGATACGCAGTATTTT. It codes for CASTQQRGGADTQYF. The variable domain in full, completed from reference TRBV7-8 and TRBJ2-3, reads GAGVSQSPRYKVAKRGQDVALRCDPISGHVSLFWYQQALGQGPEFLTYFQNEAQLDKSGLPSDRFFAERPEGSVSTLKIQRTQQEDSAVYLCASTQQRGGADTQYFGPGTRLTVL.

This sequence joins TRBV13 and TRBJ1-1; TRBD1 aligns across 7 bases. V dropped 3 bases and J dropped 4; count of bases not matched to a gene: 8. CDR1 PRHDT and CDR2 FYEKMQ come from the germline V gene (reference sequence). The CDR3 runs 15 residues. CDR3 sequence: CASSFWTGWGTEAFF. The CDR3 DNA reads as TGTGCCAGCAGCTTTTGGACAGGATGGGGCACTGAAGCTTTCTTT.

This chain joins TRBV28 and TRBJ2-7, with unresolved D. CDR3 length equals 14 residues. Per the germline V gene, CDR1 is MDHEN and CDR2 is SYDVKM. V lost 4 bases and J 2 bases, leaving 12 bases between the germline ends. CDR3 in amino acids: CASSSEHPTYEQYF. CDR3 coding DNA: TGTGCCAGCAGTTCGGAGCACCCAACCTACGAGCAGTACTTC.

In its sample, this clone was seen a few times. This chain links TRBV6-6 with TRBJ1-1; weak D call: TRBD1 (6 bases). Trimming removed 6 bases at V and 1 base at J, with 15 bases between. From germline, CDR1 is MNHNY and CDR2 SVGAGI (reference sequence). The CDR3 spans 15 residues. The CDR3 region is CASSEGDGGNTEAFF. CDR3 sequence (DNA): TGTGCCAGCAGCGAGGGGGACGGTGGGAACACTGAAGCTTTCTTT.

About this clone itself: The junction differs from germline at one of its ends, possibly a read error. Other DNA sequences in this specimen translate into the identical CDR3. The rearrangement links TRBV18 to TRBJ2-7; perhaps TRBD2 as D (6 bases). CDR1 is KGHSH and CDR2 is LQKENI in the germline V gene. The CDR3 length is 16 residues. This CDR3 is CASSPGTVAVADEQYF. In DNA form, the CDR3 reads TGTGCCAGTTCACCCGGAACAGTAGCGGTTGCGGACGAGCAGTACTTC. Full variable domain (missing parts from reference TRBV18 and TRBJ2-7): NAGVMQNPRHLVRRRGQEARLRCSPMKGHSHVYWYRQLPEEGLKFMVYLQKENIIDESGMPKERFSAEFPKEGPSILRIQQVVRGDSAAYFCASSPGTVAVADEQYFGPGTRLTVT.

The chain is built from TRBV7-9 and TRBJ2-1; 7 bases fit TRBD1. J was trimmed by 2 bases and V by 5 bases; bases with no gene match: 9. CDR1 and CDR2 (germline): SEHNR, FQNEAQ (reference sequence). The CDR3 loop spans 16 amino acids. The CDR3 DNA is TGTGCCAGCAGCCCTCCTTCCGGGACAGCCTACAATGAGCAGTTCTTC. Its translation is CASSPPSGTAYNEQFF. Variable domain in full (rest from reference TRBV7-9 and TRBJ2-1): DTGVSQNPRHKITKRGQNVTFRCDPISEHNRLYWYRQTLGQGPEFLTYFQNEAQLEKSRLLSDRFSAERPKGSFSTLEIQRTEQGDSAMYLCASSPPSGTAYNEQFFGPGTRLTVL.